What follows are 23 T cell receptor beta chains derived from one specimen sequenced in a study of blood T cell repertoires in COVID-19. Clones were read by immunoSEQ multiplex PCR, and TCRdb kept only the in-frame ones, dropping some. The sample carries 270,000 or so clones, 82% recorded once. The specimen sequenced was peripheral blood. These receptors all come from a woman aged 18-35 years with acute or convalescent COVID-19.

Only a few counts were recorded for this clone. The chain is built from TRBV7-9 and TRBJ2-7; 14 bases fit TRBD2. V lost 4 bases to trimming and J lost 0 bases; unmatched junction nucleotides: 5. The CDR3 contains 17 residues. Germline V lookup: CDR1 SEHNR, CDR2 FQNEAQ (reference sequence). The CDR3 DNA is TGTGCCAGCAGCTCAAGACTAGCGGGAGGGAGCTCCTACGAGCAGTACTTC. Protein: CASSSRLAGGSSYEQYF.

The chain carries TRBV30 and TRBJ1-2; unclear D gene. The V gene's germline CDR1 is GTSNPN and CDR2 SVGIG (reference sequence). V gave up 4 bases and J gave up 7 bases, with 16 bases separating them. This CDR3 region has 13 residues. CDR3: CAWKEGQQVGYTF. For the CDR3, the DNA is TGTGCCTGGAAGGAGGGCCAGCAGGTTGGCTACACCTTC.

This rearrangement joins TRBV18 to TRBJ2-7; D may be TRBD2 (6 bases). V lost 2 bases, J lost 2 bases, and 19 bases lay in between. CDR3 size: 17 residues. Germline V CDR1 and CDR2: KGHSH, LQKENI. The CDR3 sequence is CASSPTRDSSGTYEQYF. CDR3 nucleotides: TGTGCCAGCTCACCAACCCGGGACTCGTCCGGAACCTACGAGCAGTACTTC.

The chain has TRBV7-9 and TRBJ2-1; 9 bases agree with TRBD1. The CDR3 covers 16 residues. CDR1 SEHNR and CDR2 FQNEAQ come from the germline V gene (reference sequence). J gave up 6 bases and V 5 bases, and 11 bases lay outside the gene matches. This chain's CDR3 is CASSQLDRGWGNEQFF. CDR3 in DNA: TGTGCCAGCAGCCAACTGGACAGGGGCTGGGGCAATGAGCAGTTCTTC.

The sample holds a few counts of this clone. The chain combines TRBV27 with TRBJ1-2; no firm D call. The germline CDR1 and CDR2 sequences are MNHEY and SMNVEV (reference sequence). The CDR3 has 16 amino acids. V lost 1 base and J 4 bases, leaving 16 bases between the germline ends. The CDR3 sequence: CASSLYAPLGSYGYTF. CDR3 nucleotides: TGTGCCAGCAGTTTATACGCCCCCCTGGGCAGCTATGGCTACACCTTC.

This chain links TRBV5-1 with TRBJ2-2; D may be TRBD1 (5 bases). Per the germline V gene, CDR1 is SGHRS and CDR2 is YFSETQ. V lost 4 bases and J 2 bases, leaving 9 bases between the germline ends. The CDR3 runs to 14 residues. In DNA, the CDR3 is TGCGCCAGCAGCCCTGGACACAACACCGGGGAGCTGTTTTTT. Protein product: CASSPGHNTGELFF.

V usage is TRBV11-3 and J usage is TRBJ2-7; 8 bases are a match to TRBD1. Germline CDR1 and CDR2: SGHNT and YENEEA. V shed 5 bases, J shed 4 bases, and the junction held 7 bases outside the gene matches. This CDR3 is built from 14 residues. The CDR3 loop reads CASSEGQAPYEQYF. CDR3 in DNA: TGTGCCAGCAGCGAGGGACAGGCGCCTTACGAGCAGTACTTC.

J is TRBJ1-5 and V is TRBV7-2, with D uncertain. Germline V gene sequence: CDR1 SGHTA, CDR2 FQGNSA. CDR3 size: 16 residues. V lost 2 bases, J lost 4 bases, and 15 bases lay in between. The CDR3 coding sequence is TGTGCCAGCAGCTTACGTGGAGGGAGTGGGAATCAGCCCCAGCATTTT. Its protein is CASSLRGGSGNQPQHF.

The chain couples TRBV7-9 to TRBJ1-5, with D possibly being TRBD1 (6 bases). CDR3 size: 15 residues. The germline V and J ends were trimmed by 0 bases and 9 bases, with 15 bases remaining between them. Germline loops: CDR1 SEHNR, CDR2 FQNEAQ (reference sequence). The CDR3 DNA reads TGTGCCAGCAGCTTAGCCGGGACAAGGCTAGGGCCCCAGCATTTT. This gives the protein CASSLAGTRLGPQHF. The full variable domain, in which reference TRBV7-9 and TRBJ1-5 provide the parts outside the CDR3, is DTGVSQNPRHKITKRGQNVTFRCDPISEHNRLYWYRQTLGQGPEFLTYFQNEAQLEKSRLLSDRFSAERPKGSFSTLEIQRTEQGDSAMYLCASSLAGTRLGPQHFGDGTRLSIL.

The chain combines TRBV15 with TRBJ2-1; 10 positions agree with TRBD2. Germline V gene data show CDR1 as LNHNV and CDR2 as YYDKDF (reference sequence). The CDR3 loop spans 19 amino acids. Losses at the gene ends were 5 bases for V and 9 bases for J; bases not matched to a gene: 22. DNA for the CDR3: TGTGCCACCAGCCCAGTCCGGGCATTGCCTAGCGGGAGTAGGGGTGAGCAGTTCTTC. Translating gives CATSPVRALPSGSRGEQFF.

This chain uses TRBV5-1 with TRBJ1-4; TRBD1 aligns across 7 bases. The ends lost 0 bases at V and 8 bases at J; junction bases unmatched: 7. The V gene's germline CDR1 is SGHRS and CDR2 YFSETQ. The CDR3 runs 15 residues. The CDR3 nucleotides read TGCGCCAGCAGCTTGGCGATAGACAGGGACGAAAAACTGTTTTTT. Translating it yields CASSLAIDRDEKLFF.

V is TRBV6-5 and J is TRBJ1-1, with no clear D. Per the germline V gene, CDR1 is MNHEY and CDR2 is SVGAGI. CDR3 length: 12 amino acids. V was clipped by 3 bases and J by 3 bases, with 5 bases between them. The chain's CDR3 is CASSYRDTEAFF. Here the CDR3 DNA reads TGTGCCAGCAGTTATAGAGACACTGAAGCTTTCTTT.

The V call is TRBV28, the J call TRBJ2-3, with D maybe TRBD2 (6 bases). The CDR3 covers 15 residues. The germline gives CDR1 MDHEN, CDR2 SYDVKM. V was trimmed by 7 bases and J by 1 base, leaving 15 bases between them. CDR3 DNA sequence: TGTGCCAGCACAACTAAACTAGCCGGCACAGATACGCAGTATTTT. It yields the protein CASTTKLAGTDTQYF.

J is TRBJ1-1 and V is TRBV7-2; 9 nucleotides align to TRBD1. The CDR3 is made up of 14 amino acids. The germline V gene has CDR1 SGHTA and CDR2 FQGNSA. V lost 5 bases, J lost 3 bases, and 4 bases stayed unmatched. The CDR3 DNA sequence: TGTGCCAGCAGCAACCGACAGGGGGACACTGAAGCTTTCTTT. Its protein product is CASSNRQGDTEAFF.

The J gene is TRBJ2-3, the V gene TRBV24-1, with D tentatively TRBD2 (5 bases). Per germline, CDR1 KGHDR and CDR2 SFDVKD. The length of the CDR3 is 16 residues. V dropped 4 bases and J dropped 3 bases, with 16 bases sitting between them. The CDR3 loop is CATSERANRGTDTQYF. The DNA of the CDR3 is TGTGCCACCAGTGAGAGGGCCAACCGGGGAACAGATACGCAGTATTTT.

The chain combines TRBV13 with TRBJ2-1, with 14 bases that match TRBD2. V lost 5 bases and J lost 8; bases outside the gene matches: 5. Germline V gene data show CDR1 as PRHDT and CDR2 as FYEKMQ (reference sequence). The CDR3 is 15 amino acids. CDR3 coding DNA: TGTGCCAGCAGCCCCGGACTAGCGGGAGGTTATGAGCAGTTCTTC. Translated: CASSPGLAGGYEQFF.

The chain combines TRBV5-6 with TRBJ1-2, with D unresolved. From germline, CDR1 is SGHDT and CDR2 YYEEEE. The CDR3 is 13 amino acids. Deletions cut 4 bases from V and 3 bases from J, with 10 bases between. CDR3 residues: CASSPGMHYGYTF. CDR3 DNA: TGTGCCAGCAGCCCGGGGATGCACTATGGCTACACCTTC.

J is TRBJ2-2 and V is TRBV30, with D possibly matching TRBD1 (6 bases). This CDR3 has 14 amino acids. V was trimmed by 4 bases and J by 5 bases, leaving 14 bases between them. Germline CDR1 is GTSNPN and CDR2 is SVGIG (reference sequence). The CDR3 sequence: CAWMSGVWTGELFF. The DNA for the CDR3 is TGTGCCTGGATGTCAGGGGTTTGGACCGGGGAGCTGTTTTTT. Combining the CDR3 with reference TRBV30 and TRBJ2-2 gives the whole variable domain SQTIHQWPATLVQPVGSPLSLECTVEGTSNPNLYWYRQAAGRGLQLLFYSVGIGQISSEVPQNLSASRPQDRQFILSSKKLLLSDSGFYLCAWMSGVWTGELFFGEGSRLTVL.

The chain combines TRBV7-2 with TRBJ1-3; the D gene is possibly TRBD1 (6 bases). The germline V gene has CDR1 SGHTA and CDR2 FQGNSA. This CDR3 is built from 16 residues. Between the trimmed V and J ends, which lost 1 base and 3 bases, there was a span of 13 bases. The CDR3 reads CASSLGVPGDGNTIYF. The CDR3 nucleotides are TGTGCCAGCAGCTTAGGAGTCCCAGGGGATGGAAACACCATATATTTT.

This rearrangement joins TRBV30 to TRBJ2-7, with 9 bases fitting TRBD2. CDR1 GTSNPN and CDR2 SVGIG come from the germline V gene (reference sequence). V shed 2 bases and J 1 base; nucleotides not matched to a gene: 6. This CDR3 contains 15 residues. This chain's CDR3 is CAWSPLAGASYEQYF. Written as DNA, the CDR3 is TGTGCCTGGAGTCCATTAGCGGGGGCATCCTACGAGCAGTACTTC.

The CDR3 sequence: CASSIATGFSYGYTF. CDR3 sequence (DNA): TGTGCCAGTAGTATAGCCACAGGGTTTTCGTATGGCTACACCTTC. The chain combines TRBV19 with TRBJ1-2; D possibly corresponds to TRBD1 (6 bases). Deletions cut 1 base from V and 5 bases from J, with 14 bases between. The CDR3 covers 15 residues. Germline CDR1 is LNHDA and CDR2 is SQIVND (reference sequence).

This sequence joins TRBV5-1 and TRBJ2-5, with 9 bases lining up with TRBD2. The germline CDR1 and CDR2 sequences are SGHRS and YFSETQ. The CDR3 extends over 16 amino acids. The V and J ends lost 0 bases and 1 base, in that order; junction bases with no gene match: 4. The CDR3 loop is CASSLGLAGPQETQYF. For the CDR3, the DNA is TGCGCCAGCAGCTTGGGCCTAGCGGGACCCCAAGAGACCCAGTACTTC. Full variable domain (outside the CDR3, taken from reference TRBV5-1 and TRBJ2-5): KAGVTQTPRYLIKTRGQQVTLSCSPISGHRSVSWYQQTPGQGLQFLFEYFSETQRNKGNFPGRFSGRQFSNSRSEMNVSTLELGDSALYLCASSLGLAGPQETQYFGPGTRLLVL.

The V and J genes are TRBV5-1 and TRBJ1-4; maybe TRBD1 (5 bases). V lost 1 base and J lost 2, with 9 bases in between. This CDR3 is built from 15 residues. Germline assignment: CDR1 SGHRS and CDR2 YFSETQ. CDR3 amino acids: CASSLTQGTNEKLFF. CDR3 DNA: TGCGCCAGCAGCTTGACCCAGGGCACTAATGAAAAACTGTTTTTT.